The 5 T cell receptor beta chains reported below all come from one sample, sequenced in a study of T cell responses to AZD1222 COVID-19 vaccine. Generated by immunoSEQ multiplex PCR, the TCRdb table keeps only in-frame clones and is missing some. The top ten clones hold about 3% of a sample with around 110,000 clones, about 92% of them seen once. The specimen comprised peripheral blood, sampled on day 0 of AZD1222 vaccination. These receptors all stem from an adult in good health.

The chain couples TRBV19 to TRBJ2-1; unclear D gene. CDR3 length: 14 amino acids. Germline loops: CDR1 LNHDA, CDR2 SQIVND (reference sequence). The germline V and J ends were trimmed by 5 bases and 0 bases, with 8 bases remaining between them. In nucleotides, the CDR3 is TGTGCCAGTAGTGTCCGCGGCTCCTACAATGAGCAGTTCTTC. This codes for CASSVRGSYNEQFF.

V gene TRBV28 combines with J gene TRBJ1-4; possibly TRBD1 for D (6 bases). V dropped 8 bases and J dropped 6 bases, with 19 bases sitting between them. CDR1 is MDHEN and CDR2 is SYDVKM in the germline V gene. The CDR3 is made up of 15 amino acids. The CDR3 DNA reads TGTGCCAGCCGAGACCTACAGGGATGGGATGAAAAACTGTTTTTT. Translating it yields CASRDLQGWDEKLFF.

The chain joins TRBV9 to TRBJ1-4; TRBD1 might be the D (6 bases). Between the trimmed V and J ends, which lost 4 bases and 3 bases, there was a span of 13 bases. Per germline, CDR1 SGDLS and CDR2 YYNGEE. The CDR3 loop spans 15 amino acids. This CDR3 is CASSRYRAPNEKLFF. As DNA, the CDR3 is TGTGCCAGCAGCCGATACAGGGCTCCTAATGAAAAACTGTTTTTT.

This clone is a singleton in its sample. This chain connects TRBV18 to TRBJ1-2; no clear D gene. Trimming took off 3 bases at V and 8 bases at J, with 7 bases between the two ends. Germline V gives CDR1 KGHSH, CDR2 LQKENI. CDR3 size: 11 residues. For the CDR3, the DNA is TGTGCCAGCTCACCTTCAGAGGGCTACACCTTC. The encoded protein is CASSPSEGYTF. The complete variable domain, with remaining parts taken from reference TRBV18 and TRBJ1-2, reads NAGVMQNPRHLVRRRGQEARLRCSPMKGHSHVYWYRQLPEEGLKFMVYLQKENIIDESGMPKERFSAEFPKEGPSILRIQQVVRGDSAAYFCASSPSEGYTFGSGTRLTVV.

The chain is built from TRBV7-8 and TRBJ1-2; D is ambiguous. The CDR3 loop spans 15 amino acids. Germline lookup yields CDR1 SGHVS and CDR2 FQNEAQ. The V and J ends lost 2 bases and 5 bases respectively, with 15 bases between them. The CDR3 region is CASSLSPDALYGYTF. For the CDR3, the DNA is TGTGCCAGCAGCTTATCTCCTGACGCTCTTTATGGCTACACCTTC.